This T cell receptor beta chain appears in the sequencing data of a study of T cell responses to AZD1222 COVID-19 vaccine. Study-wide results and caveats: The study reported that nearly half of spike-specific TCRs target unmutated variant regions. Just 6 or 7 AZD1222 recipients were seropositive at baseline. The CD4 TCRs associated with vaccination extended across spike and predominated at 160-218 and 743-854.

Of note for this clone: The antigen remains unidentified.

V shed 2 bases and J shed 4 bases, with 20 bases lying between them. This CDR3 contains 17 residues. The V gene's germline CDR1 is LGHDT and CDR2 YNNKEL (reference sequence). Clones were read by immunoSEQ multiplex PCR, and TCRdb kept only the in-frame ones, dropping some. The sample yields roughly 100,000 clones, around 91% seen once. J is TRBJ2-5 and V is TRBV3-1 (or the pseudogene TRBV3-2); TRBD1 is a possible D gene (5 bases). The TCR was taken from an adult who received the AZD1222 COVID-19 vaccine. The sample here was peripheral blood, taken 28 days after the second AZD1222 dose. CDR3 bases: TGTGCCAGCAGCCAACAGGGTAGTTCCTTACAAATAGAGACCCAGTACTTC. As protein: CASSQQGSSLQIETQYF.